The clone carrying this TCR beta chain was found once. Trimming took off 5 bases at V and 8 bases at J, with 18 bases between the two ends. This CDR3 is built from 14 residues. The germline CDR1 and CDR2 sequences are LNHDA and SQIVND (reference sequence). This entry comes from a study of control samples from healthy donors and cancer patients. The protocol was immunoSEQ multiplex PCR, while the TCRdb copy is restricted to in-frame clones and leaves out a portion. This sample has 60,000 or so clones, with about 96% found just once. The sequence was obtained from a woman aged 18-29 years in good health. J is TRBJ1-2 and V is TRBV19, with a tentative D call TRBD1 (5 bases). Sequencing was done on a sample of blood. The CDR3 coding sequence is TGTGCCAGTAGTCCCTATGGGGGAGTAATAGGCTACACCTTC. Translating gives CASSPYGGVIGYTF.